This record concerns one TCR beta chain sequence. The sample originates from a study of cytomegalovirus exposure and HLA in healthy donors. About the research overall: Unique TCRs from HLA-typed donors, some 85 million of them, were held in an early data release.

Germline assignment: CDR1 LNHDA and CDR2 SQIVND (reference sequence). This CDR3 contains 16 residues. V lost 3 bases to trimming and J lost 2 bases; unmatched junction nucleotides: 1. PCR amplification relied on 60 Vbeta primers (plus 13 Jbeta primers). The assay was immunoSEQ multiplex PCR, and TCRdb's table has in-frame clones only and misses some. The sample consists of 130,000 or so clones, around 87% of them appearing once. Source material: PBMCs. The source of this sequence is a woman younger than 45 in good health and CMV-seronegative. The genes are TRBV19 and TRBJ2-5, with 15 bases matching TRBD2. Here the CDR3 DNA reads TGTGCCAGTAGTATCGGACTAGCGGGGGGGCAAGAGACCCAGTACTTC. Translation: CASSIGLAGGQETQYF.